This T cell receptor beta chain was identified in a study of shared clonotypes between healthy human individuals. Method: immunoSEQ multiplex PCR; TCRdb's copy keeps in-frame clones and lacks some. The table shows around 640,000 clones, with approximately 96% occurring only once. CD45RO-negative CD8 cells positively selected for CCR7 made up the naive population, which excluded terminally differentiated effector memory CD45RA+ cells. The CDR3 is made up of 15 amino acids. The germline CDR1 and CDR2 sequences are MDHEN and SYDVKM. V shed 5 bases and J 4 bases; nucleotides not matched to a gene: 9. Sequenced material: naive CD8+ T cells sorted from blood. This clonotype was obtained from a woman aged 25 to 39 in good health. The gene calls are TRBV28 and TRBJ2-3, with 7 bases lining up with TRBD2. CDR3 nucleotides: TGTGCCAGCAGTCCCAATCTGCGGGAGTCAGATACGCAGTATTTT. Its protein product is CASSPNLRESDTQYF.